This T cell receptor beta chain comes out of a study of Tregs in tolerant kidney transplant recipients. As to this clone: What it recognizes is unknown.

General observations from the study: No direct test of biological reproducibility was done here.

Per the germline V gene, CDR1 is LNHDA and CDR2 is SQIVND (reference sequence). The CDR3 extends over 17 amino acids. V was clipped by 5 bases and J by 5 bases; unmatched bases: 15. Thawed PBMCs were FACS-sorted into unstimulated CD4+CD25+CD127- regulatory T cells, CD4+CD25- non-regulatory cells, CD4 and CD8 cells. Before regulatory T cell sorting, thawed PBMCs rested overnight at 37°C in 200 IU/ml IL-2. TCRdb keeps only in-frame clones here, not all; method: immunoSEQ multiplex PCR. The data show 50,000 to 80,000 clones, with 95% to 98% seen just once and 0.34% held by the top ten. The chain couples TRBV19 to TRBJ2-7; 10 nucleotides agree with TRBD2. Sequenced here: Tregs from blood, sampled before the transplant. The clonotype comes from a human donor who received a combined kidney and bone marrow transplant. The CDR3 loop is CASSPRVGSGRSHEQYF. Here the CDR3 DNA reads TGTGCCAGTAGTCCCCGGGTGGGTAGCGGGAGGTCCCACGAGCAGTACTTC.